This T cell receptor beta chain is drawn from a study of blood T cell repertoires in COVID-19. Turning to the study itself: Both acute and convalescent COVID-19 samples were obtained from the United States, Italy and Spain. PBMCs, B-cell-depleted T cells, or T cells provided the cDNA or gDNA that made up the material.

This clone has a handful of counts. How the authors handled the data: Amplified reference gene primers provided the basis for estimating nucleated cell counts. The assay was immunoSEQ multiplex PCR, and TCRdb's table has in-frame clones only and misses some. V and J calls and clone size are those listed in that table; D and trimming were worked out from the DNA. The sample has about 400,000 clones; roughly 89% are singletons. Material: PBMCs or T cells enriched from blood (not recorded which). This clonotype was obtained from a woman aged 30 to 39 who had recovered from COVID-19.

The CDR3 spells CASSQMKTASYGYTF. In DNA, the CDR3 is TGTGCCAGCAGCCAGATGAAGACAGCGTCCTATGGCTACACCTTC. The chain couples TRBV3-1 (or the pseudogene TRBV3-2) to TRBJ1-2, with D possibly TRBD1 on 5 matching bases. V was cut by 3 bases and J by 4 bases, with 15 bases left in between. The CDR3 has 15 residues. In germline, CDR1 is LGHDT, CDR2 YNNKEL (reference sequence).